This entry is about one T cell receptor beta chain. Per the original data handling: Using reference gene primer amplification, nucleated cell counts were estimated. Sequenced by immunoSEQ multiplex PCR; TCRdb stores in-frame clones only, minus some. The V and J calls and clone size come from that table; D and trimming were worked out from the DNA. Among 250,000 or so clones listed, around 87% were seen once. The record originates from a study of blood T cell repertoires in COVID-19. Study-wide background: COVID-19 samples collected from the United States, Italy and Spain covered acute and convalescent phases. PBMCs, B-cell-depleted T cells, or T cells were the source of the cDNA or gDNA that made up the material.

Germline V gene data show CDR1 as GTSNPN and CDR2 as SVGIG (reference sequence). The CDR3 loop spans 10 amino acids. Trimming pared 7 bases from V and 1 base from J, leaving 4 bases between. Participant reports of clinical history set cohort assignment. Sequenced: PBMCs or T cells enriched from blood (not recorded which). The chain has TRBV30 and TRBJ2-5, with unresolved D. This TCR was recovered from a woman aged 45-60 years who had recovered from COVID-19. CDR3 nucleotides: TGTGCCTACAGCCAAGAGACCCAGTACTTC. Protein product: CAYSQETQYF. The variable domain in full, completed from reference TRBV30 and TRBJ2-5, reads SQTIHQWPATLVQPVGSPLSLECTVEGTSNPNLYWYRQAAGRGLQLLFYSVGIGQISSEVPQNLSASRPQDRQFILSSKKLLLSDSGFYLCAYSQETQYFGPGTRLLVL.